This T cell receptor beta chain was identified during a study of cytotoxic CD8 clonotypes in ibrutinib-treated CLL. The study, taken as a whole, reports: Public clonotypes were uncommon and contracted or stayed stable on treatment. Baseline-level clonality went beyond age-matched healthy donors and moved in step with circulating CD8+ T-cell counts.

V was shortened by 0 bases and J by 8 bases, with 7 bases between the two germline ends. This CDR3 region has 12 residues. Germline V lookup: CDR1 MNHNY, CDR2 SVGAGI (reference sequence). The planned depth of sequencing spanned 1 in 200,000 to 1 in 1 million T cells. Clones were read by immunoSEQ multiplex PCR, and TCRdb kept only the in-frame ones, dropping some. The table shows 45,000 to 70,000 clones, with 50% to 70% occurring only once. This clone was detected a few times. What it recognizes is unknown. Sequencing was performed on PBMCs, taken after 24 months of ibrutinib treatment. The clonotype comes from a human donor with chronic lymphocytic leukemia. The chain uses TRBV6-6 and TRBJ2-5; D call uncertain. CDR3 sequence (DNA): TGTGCCAGCAGTTACTCCGATGCTACCCAGTACTTC. This gives the protein CASSYSDATQYF.